A single sample is the source of the 30 T cell receptor beta chains below, sequenced in a study of vaccination effects on CD4 cells after COVID-19. No antigen has been assigned to these receptors. Antigen-specific CD4+ T cells expanded by the ViraFEST assay with viral peptide pools were then sequenced. Upon completion of 10 to 11 days in culture, CD4+ T cells were isolated. Testing of the vaccine recipients showed negative nucleocapsid antibodies and no prior SARS-CoV-2 infection. Sequenced by immunoSEQ multiplex PCR; TCRdb stores in-frame clones only, minus some. Of tens of thousands of clones in the sample, over 55% were seen once. This material consisted of CD4+ T cells from PBMCs cultured with HCoV-OC43 spike peptides, taken before COVID-19 vaccination. As for subset: HCoV-OC43 spike overlapping peptide pool stimulation. Every receptor here comes from a human donor who received a COVID-19 vaccine.

DNA for the CDR3: TGCGCCAGCAGCCCGCGTGAGGGTTTCCAAGAGACCCAGTACTTC. Amino acid sequence: CASSPREGFQETQYF. The rearrangement joins TRBV4-1 to TRBJ2-5, with D maybe TRBD2 (5 bases). The V end lost 4 bases, the J end lost 1 base, and 13 bases lay between the germline ends. CDR1 is MGHRA, CDR2 YSYEKL, per germline. The CDR3 totals 15 residues.

This clone was observed once. The chain couples TRBV6-2 or TRBV6-3 to TRBJ2-7, with 7 nucleotides matching TRBD2. The germline gives CDR1 MNHEY, CDR2 SVGEGT. After removal of 2 bases from V and 1 base from J, the junction contained 8 bases not matched to a gene. This CDR3 region has 16 residues. The CDR3 bases are TGTGCCAGCAGTTACCCGGGACTACTTCAATCCTACGAGCAGTACTTC. As protein: CASSYPGLLQSYEQYF.

The V gene is TRBV5-4, the J gene TRBJ2-3; TRBD2 aligns across 9 bases. CDR1 is SGHNT, CDR2 YYREEE, per germline (reference sequence). The CDR3 is made up of 14 amino acids. Germline trimming cut 4 bases from V and 4 bases from J; bases unmatched to any gene: 4. DNA of the CDR3: TGTGCCAGCAGCCCGGGCGGGAGGGCAGATACGCAGTATTTT. Its translation: CASSPGGRADTQYF.

In its sample, this clone was seen once. The J gene is TRBJ2-7, the V gene TRBV7-2; 10 bases align to TRBD1. V was pared by 0 bases and J by 6 bases, with 5 bases of the junction left unmatched. CDR3 length: 15 amino acids. Germline lookup yields CDR1 SGHTA and CDR2 FQGNSA. CDR3 DNA: TGTGCCAGCAGCTTAGCGGGGACAGGGGTAAGCGAGCAGTACTTC. Its translation is CASSLAGTGVSEQYF.

The DNA for the CDR3 is TGTGCCAGCAGCTTAGGTAGACTGGTCTCCTACAATGAGCAGTTCTTC. Its protein product is CASSLGRLVSYNEQFF. The chain couples TRBV7-7 to TRBJ2-1; D is unresolved. Germline CDR1 and CDR2: SSHAT and FNYEAQ (reference sequence). This CDR3 region has 16 residues. V lost 1 base and J lost 0, with 10 bases in between.

The chain joins TRBV7-9 to TRBJ1-2, with D possibly matching TRBD1 (6 bases). Germline assignment: CDR1 SEHNR and CDR2 FQNEAQ (reference sequence). The CDR3 has 16 amino acids. Trimming cost V 3 bases and J 4 bases, with 18 bases left between them. In DNA, the CDR3 is TGTGCCAGCAGCTTCCCCCCACAGGGCGGTGCCTATGGCTACACCTTC. Its protein product is CASSFPPQGGAYGYTF.

As DNA, the CDR3 is TGTGCCAGCAGTTACTCACGGGAGGGCACAGATACGCAGTATTTT. It codes for CASSYSREGTDTQYF. The chain couples TRBV6-5 to TRBJ2-3, with 7 positions matching TRBD2. There are 15 residues in the CDR3. V lost 0 bases to trimming and J lost 1 base; unmatched junction nucleotides: 1. Germline values: CDR1 MNHEY, CDR2 SVGAGI.

The genes are TRBV3-1 (or the pseudogene TRBV3-2) and TRBJ2-1; 9 nucleotides line up with TRBD1. This CDR3 is built from 12 residues. The germline V gene has CDR1 LGHDT and CDR2 YNNKEL (reference sequence). V lost 4 bases, J lost 11 bases, and 3 bases stayed unmatched. The CDR3 bases are TGTGCCAGCAGCCCGGGACAGGGACAGCAGTTCTTC. Translation: CASSPGQGQQFF.

The chain has TRBV12-3 or TRBV12-4 and TRBJ1-5; D is undetermined. The V end lost 7 bases, the J end lost 2 bases, and 9 bases lay between the germline ends. The CDR3 is made up of 13 amino acids. CDR3 residues: CASTVEGNQPQHF. CDR3 DNA: TGTGCCAGCACGGTTGAAGGCAATCAGCCCCAGCATTTT.

V and J are TRBV12-3 or TRBV12-4 and TRBJ1-5, with 7 bases identical to TRBD1. The CDR3 loop spans 13 amino acids. Unmatched junction bases numbered 2, after V lost 2 bases and J lost 7 bases. The CDR3 bases are TGTGCCAGCAGTTTAACAGGGGACCAGCCCCAGCATTTT. This sequence encodes CASSLTGDQPQHF.

By sample fraction, this clone is medium-sized. The genes are TRBV4-1 and TRBJ1-3, with a weak D call TRBD1 (5 bases). CDR3 size: 15 residues. V shed 4 bases and J shed 5 bases, with 15 bases lying between them. Germline V CDR1 and CDR2: MGHRA, YSYEKL. DNA of the CDR3: TGCGCCAGCAGCCCCGACCGGGACCCTAGAAACACCATATATTTT. Protein sequence: CASSPDRDPRNTIYF.

As regards this clone: Mismatch with germline at one junction end may stem from a read error. The same CDR3 is also encoded by other DNA sequences in this sample. The V and J genes are TRBV29-1 and TRBJ2-3; either TRBD1 or TRBD2 may fit D (5 bases each). The CDR3 is 14 amino acids. The germline V gene encodes CDR1 SQVTM and CDR2 ANQGSEA. The CDR3 region has the DNA TGCAGCGTGAGTGATGGGGGTAGCACAGATACGCAATATTTT. Its protein is CSVSDGGSTDTQYF.

The CDR3 DNA reads TGTGCCAGCAGTTTATGGGGGGATAGCAATCAGCCCCAGCATTTT. Amino acids: CASSLWGDSNQPQHF. The chain joins TRBV27 to TRBJ1-5; tentative D call: TRBD1 (5 bases). The length of the CDR3 is 15 residues. CDR1 and CDR2 from the germline V gene are MNHEY and SMNVEV (reference sequence). Trimming shortened V by 1 base and J by 0 bases, and 7 bases separated the two germline ends.

Only a few counts were recorded for this clone. The rearrangement joins TRBV15 to TRBJ1-5, with a weak D call TRBD1 (6 bases). Trimming took off 8 bases at V and 3 bases at J, with 11 bases between the two ends. CDR1 and CDR2 from the germline V gene are LNHNV and YYDKDF (reference sequence). The CDR3 is made up of 13 amino acids. In nucleotides, the CDR3 is TGTGCCACCGGACAGAGTAACAATCAGCCCCAGCATTTT. Translation gives CATGQSNNQPQHF.

J is TRBJ1-5 and V is TRBV5-4; no definite D call. Trimming pared 2 bases from V and 3 bases from J, leaving 6 bases between. Per the germline V gene, CDR1 is SGHNT and CDR2 is YYREEE (reference sequence). The CDR3 spans 13 residues. CDR3 amino acids: CASSFDPNQPQHF. The CDR3 DNA sequence: TGTGCCAGCAGCTTCGACCCCAATCAGCCCCAGCATTTT. The whole variable domain, remainder taken from reference TRBV5-4 and TRBJ1-5, is ETGVTQSPTHLIKTRGQQVTLRCSSQSGHNTVSWYQQALGQGPQFIFQYYREEENGRGNFPPRFSGLQFPNYSSELNVNALELDDSALYLCASSFDPNQPQHFGDGTRLSIL.

The chain joins TRBV19 to TRBJ1-5; no firm D call. CDR3 length: 15 amino acids. The germline V gene has CDR1 LNHDA and CDR2 SQIVND (reference sequence). Trimming shortened V by 1 base and J by 0 bases, and 7 bases separated the two germline ends. The CDR3 DNA is TGTGCCAGTAGTATAGGGAGGGATAGCAATCAGCCCCAGCATTTT. Translation: CASSIGRDSNQPQHF.

This chain connects TRBV5-1 to TRBJ2-5; D remains ambiguous. Trimming took off 0 bases at V and 1 base at J, with 10 bases between the two ends. CDR1 and CDR2 from the germline V gene are SGHRS and YFSETQ. The CDR3 contains 15 residues. This CDR3 reads CASSLDYAFQETQYF. In nucleotides, the CDR3 is TGCGCCAGCAGCTTGGACTATGCCTTCCAAGAGACCCAGTACTTC.

V gene TRBV18 combines with J gene TRBJ2-1, with 7 bases identical to TRBD1. The germline V gene has CDR1 KGHSH and CDR2 LQKENI. The CDR3 has 15 residues. The V segment lost 3 bases and the J segment 12 bases; nucleotides outside the gene matches: 14. The CDR3 bases are TGTGCCAGCTCACCGGGGACAGACCTCGTATCAGGGCAGTTCTTC. This translates into CASSPGTDLVSGQFF.

This chain uses TRBV7-9 with TRBJ2-3; D possibly corresponds to TRBD2 (5 bases). The CDR3 is 14 amino acids. The ends were cut back, 5 bases at V and 2 bases at J, with 11 bases in the middle. Germline V gene data show CDR1 as SEHNR and CDR2 as FQNEAQ (reference sequence). The CDR3 region has the DNA TGTGCCAGCAGCGCTGGACTCGCCACAGATACGCAGTATTTT. Translation: CASSAGLATDTQYF.

The rearrangement uses TRBV19 and TRBJ2-2, with 7 positions matching TRBD2. Germline V gene sequence: CDR1 LNHDA, CDR2 SQIVND (reference sequence). The trim removed 5 bases at V and 1 base at J, leaving 4 bases unmatched. The CDR3 sequence is 15 residues long. The DNA for the CDR3 is TGTGCCAGTAGTCCCAAGCGGGAGAACACCGGGGAGCTGTTTTTT. It yields the protein CASSPKRENTGELFF.

The V gene is TRBV4-1, the J gene TRBJ1-5, with D unclear. Germline CDR1 is MGHRA and CDR2 is YSYEKL. CDR3 length: 16 amino acids. V shed 1 base and J shed 0 bases, with 10 bases lying between them. The CDR3 sequence: CASSQAPTGSNQPQHF. In DNA, the CDR3 is TGCGCCAGCAGCCAAGCCCCGACGGGTAGCAATCAGCCCCAGCATTTT.

The chain combines TRBV6-2 or TRBV6-3 with TRBJ1-3; D is unresolved. V was shortened by 2 bases and J by 5 bases, with 13 bases between the two germline ends. CDR3 length: 15 residues. Germline V gives CDR1 MNHEY, CDR2 SVGEGT. The CDR3 loop is CASSYTQVLRNTIYF. In DNA, the CDR3 is TGTGCCAGCAGTTACACTCAGGTTCTCCGAAACACCATATATTTT.

This clone has a single count. V and J are TRBV5-1 and TRBJ2-7, with TRBD2 matching over 11 bases. CDR1 SGHRS and CDR2 YFSETQ come from the germline V gene. The CDR3 runs 14 residues. V trimming: 3 bases; J trimming: 1 base; junction bases outside the gene matches: 0. The CDR3 spells CASSWTSGSYEQYF. CDR3 coding DNA: TGCGCCAGCAGCTGGACTAGCGGGTCCTACGAGCAGTACTTC.

V usage is TRBV7-9 and J usage is TRBJ2-1, with D uncertain. The CDR3 has 14 residues. V was clipped by 7 bases and J by 2 bases, with 12 bases between them. CDR1 SEHNR and CDR2 FQNEAQ come from the germline V gene (reference sequence). The CDR3 sequence is CASTAGLTYNEQFF. The CDR3, as DNA: TGTGCCAGCACTGCCGGTCTAACCTACAATGAGCAGTTCTTC.

V and J are TRBV20-1 and TRBJ1-2; tentative D call: TRBD1 (6 bases). Germline CDR1 is DFQATT and CDR2 is SNEGSKA (reference sequence). V lost 5 bases, J lost 5 bases, and 9 bases lay in between. The length of the CDR3 is 11 residues. The CDR3 region has the DNA TGCAGTGCTTCGCAGGGGTATGGCTACACCTTC. This codes for CSASQGYGYTF.

This chain uses TRBV12-5 with TRBJ2-2; D gene unclear. Trimming shortened V by 1 base and J by 4 bases, and 16 bases separated the two germline ends. This CDR3 has 17 amino acids. Germline lookup yields CDR1 LGHNT and CDR2 FRNRAP. CDR3 bases: TGTGCTAGTGGTTTGGACCGGGCCCATACGAGCACCGGGGAGCTGTTTTTT. This translates into CASGLDRAHTSTGELFF.

The gene calls are TRBV18 and TRBJ2-1; 7 nucleotides line up with TRBD2. In germline, CDR1 is KGHSH, CDR2 LQKENI. The J segment lost 7 bases and the V segment lost 1 base, leaving 4 bases of the junction unmatched. The length of the CDR3 is 14 residues. Here the CDR3 reads CASSPQSGDNEQFF. The CDR3 DNA is TGTGCCAGCTCACCACAGAGCGGGGATAATGAGCAGTTCTTC. The variable domain in full, completed from reference TRBV18 and TRBJ2-1, reads NAGVMQNPRHLVRRRGQEARLRCSPMKGHSHVYWYRQLPEEGLKFMVYLQKENIIDESGMPKERFSAEFPKEGPSILRIQQVVRGDSAAYFCASSPQSGDNEQFFGPGTRLTVL.

The table lists this clone with a count of one. A read error may produce the germline difference seen at one junction end. The V gene is TRBV19, the J gene TRBJ1-1; D call uncertain. Germline V gene sequence: CDR1 LNHDA, CDR2 SQIVND (reference sequence). The CDR3 is 13 residues long. The CDR3 region has the DNA TGTGCCAGTAGCTCACGGCGGAACAGTGAAGCTTTCTTT. Its translation: CASSSRRNSEAFF.

This clone was counted a single time. V gene TRBV2 combines with J gene TRBJ2-5; D not resolved. The germline V gene has CDR1 SNHLY and CDR2 FYNNEI. The CDR3 totals 15 residues. V shed 1 base and J shed 2 bases, with 11 bases lying between them. This CDR3 reads CASSEGRLRQETQYF. As DNA, the CDR3 is TGTGCCAGCAGTGAAGGTCGGCTCAGGCAAGAGACCCAGTACTTC.

This clone was observed once. The V and J genes are TRBV27 and TRBJ2-3, with 12 bases identical to TRBD2. Trimming took 6 bases from V and 0 from J; bases not matched to a gene: 7. Germline V CDR1 and CDR2: MNHEY, SMNVEV (reference sequence). CDR3 length equals 17 residues. This CDR3 reads CASRKGLAGSSTDTQYF. CDR3 DNA: TGTGCCAGCAGAAAGGGACTAGCGGGTTCTAGCACAGATACGCAGTATTTT.